This T cell receptor (beta chain) came from a study of blood T cell repertoires in COVID-19. The CDR3 has 19 residues. J was trimmed by 1 base and V by 2 bases; bases with no gene match: 9. Per germline, CDR1 SGHTA and CDR2 FQGNSA. Original processing methods: Scientists estimated how many nucleated cells there were by amplifying reference gene primers. Assay: immunoSEQ multiplex PCR; the TCRdb copy retains only in-frame clones and omits some. The V and J calls and clone size were taken over from that table, and D and trimming were inferred from the DNA. Among under 140,000 clones listed, over 65% were seen once.

The sample comprised peripheral blood. The chain joins TRBV7-2 to TRBJ1-6; 9 bases match TRBD1. The sequence was collected from an elderly woman with acute or convalescent COVID-19. The chain's CDR3 is CASSLSGTGKRSYNSPLHF. The DNA for the CDR3 is TGTGCCAGCAGCTTATCCGGGACAGGGAAGAGGTCCTATAATTCACCCCTCCACTTT.